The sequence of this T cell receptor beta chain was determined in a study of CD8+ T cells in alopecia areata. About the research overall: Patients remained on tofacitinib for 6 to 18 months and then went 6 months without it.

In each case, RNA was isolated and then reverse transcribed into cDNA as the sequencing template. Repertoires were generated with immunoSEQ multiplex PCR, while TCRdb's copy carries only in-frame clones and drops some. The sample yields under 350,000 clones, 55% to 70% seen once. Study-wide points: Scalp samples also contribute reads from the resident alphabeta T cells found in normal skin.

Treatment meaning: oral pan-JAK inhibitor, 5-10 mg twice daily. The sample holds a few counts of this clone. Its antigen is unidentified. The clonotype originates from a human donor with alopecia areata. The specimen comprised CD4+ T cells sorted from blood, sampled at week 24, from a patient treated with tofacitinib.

CDR3 nucleotide sequence: TGTGCCAGCAGTACCGGGACTGAAGCTTTCTTT. Translated: CASSTGTEAFF. J is TRBJ1-1 and V is TRBV2; no firm D call. The length of the CDR3 is 11 residues. The V gene lost 5 bases and the J gene lost 5 bases, with 6 bases spanning the gap. CDR1 is SNHLY, CDR2 FYNNEI, per germline.